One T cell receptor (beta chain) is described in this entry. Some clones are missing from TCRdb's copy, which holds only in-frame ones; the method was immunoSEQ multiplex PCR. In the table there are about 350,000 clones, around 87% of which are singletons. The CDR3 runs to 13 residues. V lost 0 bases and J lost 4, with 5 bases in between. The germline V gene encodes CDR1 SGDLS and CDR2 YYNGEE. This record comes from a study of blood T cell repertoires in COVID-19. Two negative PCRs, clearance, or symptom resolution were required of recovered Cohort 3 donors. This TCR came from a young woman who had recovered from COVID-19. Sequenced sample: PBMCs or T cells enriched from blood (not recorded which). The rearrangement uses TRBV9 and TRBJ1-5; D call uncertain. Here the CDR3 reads CASSVGANQPQHF. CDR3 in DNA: TGTGCCAGCAGCGTAGGGGCGAATCAGCCCCAGCATTTT.